Included here is one TCR beta chain sequence, with context. This record comes from a study of blood T cell repertoires in COVID-19. The assay was immunoSEQ multiplex PCR, and TCRdb's table has in-frame clones only and misses some. This sample carries about 97,000 clones, around nine tenths of them seen once, and the ten largest clones take 15%. This TCR came from a human donor in a cohort sampled during active COVID-19. The specimen was peripheral blood.

The CDR3 here is CASSFQGQETQYF. The CDR3 bases are TGTGCCAGCAGCTTTCAGGGGCAAGAGACCCAGTACTTC. The chain has TRBV7-3 and TRBJ2-5, with D possibly matching TRBD1 (6 bases). The CDR3 contains 13 residues. Trimming shortened V by 3 bases and J by 2 bases, and 7 bases separated the two germline ends. The germline gives CDR1 SGHTA, CDR2 FQGTGA.